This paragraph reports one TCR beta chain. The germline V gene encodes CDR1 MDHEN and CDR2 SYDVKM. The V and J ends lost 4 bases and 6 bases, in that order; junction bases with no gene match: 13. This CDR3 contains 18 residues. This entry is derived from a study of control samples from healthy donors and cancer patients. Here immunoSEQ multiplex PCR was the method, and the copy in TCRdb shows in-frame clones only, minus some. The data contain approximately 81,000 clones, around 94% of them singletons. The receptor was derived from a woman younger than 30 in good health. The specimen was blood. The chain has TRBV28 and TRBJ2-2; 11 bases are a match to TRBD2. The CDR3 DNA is TGTGCCAGCAGTTCGGCACTAGCGGGAGTAATAGATGCCGGGGAGCTGTTTTTT. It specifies CASSSALAGVIDAGELFF.